These 5 T cell receptor beta chains came from one sample sequenced in a study of CD8+ T cells in alopecia areata (dated by TCRdb to between 2017 and 2018). The library was prepared using the immunoSEQ multiplex PCR assay. RNA was extracted from all samples and reverse transcribed into cDNA, which served as template for TCR sequencing. The source is immuneACCESS, and TCRdb retained only in-frame sequences with V and J called. Part of the clones is not carried over; for the studies checked, unresolved V genes explain less than half of this, and the remainder is unexplained. The sample includes roughly 120,000 clones, with less than 45% observed a single time. Over 3% of the sample belongs to the ten largest clones. The sequenced sample was CD4+ T cells sorted from blood. The receptor source for this set is a human donor with alopecia areata.

The gene calls are TRBV30 and TRBJ2-1; 9 positions match TRBD2. The CDR3 sequence is 12 residues long. V trimming: 3 bases; J trimming: 10 bases; junction bases outside the gene matches: 4. Per germline, CDR1 GTSNPN and CDR2 SVGIG (reference sequence). CDR3 DNA: TGTGCCTGGAGCGCGGGAGGGGCAGAGCAGTTCTTC. Its translation is CAWSAGGAEQFF.

This chain links TRBV5-1 with TRBJ2-3; D gene uncertain. Germline V CDR1 and CDR2: SGHRS, YFSETQ. V dropped 2 bases and J dropped 6 bases, with 10 bases sitting between them. This CDR3 is 13 amino acids long. CDR3 residues: CASSFEGRDTQYF. DNA for the CDR3: TGCGCCAGCAGCTTTGAAGGAAGGGATACGCAGTATTTT.

The V gene is TRBV6-6, the J gene TRBJ2-5, with a possible D match to TRBD2 (6 bases). The CDR3 is 16 amino acids. From germline, CDR1 is MNHNY and CDR2 SVGAGI (reference sequence). Trimming cost V 2 bases and J 1 base, with 14 bases left between them. The CDR3 here is CASSYGITSIQETQYF. CDR3 DNA: TGTGCCAGCAGTTACGGAATTACTAGCATCCAAGAGACCCAGTACTTC.

This clone showed up just a few times. The chain links TRBV7-2 to TRBJ2-3; D gene unclear. The V end was cut by 2 bases, the J end by 1 base, with 4 bases between. This CDR3 has 13 residues. Germline V gives CDR1 SGHTA, CDR2 FQGNSA. CDR3 region: CASSLSGTDTQYF. The CDR3 coding sequence is TGTGCCAGCAGCTTATCAGGCACAGATACGCAGTATTTT.

V gene TRBV6-1 combines with J gene TRBJ2-1; D gene uncertain. The CDR3 is made up of 12 amino acids. CDR1 and CDR2 (germline): MNHNS, SASEGT. V lost 8 bases and J lost 1, with 6 bases in between. The CDR3 spells CASGQSYNEQFF. DNA for the CDR3: TGTGCCAGCGGCCAGTCCTACAATGAGCAGTTCTTC.